These 18 T cell receptor beta chains came from one sample sequenced in a study of siplizumab effects on memory and regulatory T cells. TCRdb's copy holds only in-frame clones and misses some; the assay was immunoSEQ multiplex PCR. The sample comprises over 100,000 clones, 92% of which are singletons, and 0.65% to 0.9% rests with the top ten. The sample comprised Tregs sorted from blood. The receptors were gathered from a human donor in good health.

The chain combines TRBV28 with TRBJ2-7; 11 bases line up with TRBD1. CDR3 length: 14 residues. Germline V gene lookup returns CDR1 MDHEN and CDR2 SYDVKM. Losses at the gene ends were 11 bases for V and 4 bases for J; bases not matched to a gene: 10. The CDR3 is CAAQGQGEKYEQYF. CDR3 DNA: TGTGCCGCCCAGGGACAGGGGGAGAAGTACGAGCAGTACTTC.

This chain links TRBV29-1 with TRBJ2-7, with 9 bases fitting TRBD2. Germline V gene lookup returns CDR1 SQVTM and CDR2 ANQGSEA. Germline trimming cut 6 bases from V and 6 bases from J; bases unmatched to any gene: 12. The CDR3 is 14 residues long. The DNA for the CDR3 is TGCAGCGTGGGTAGCGGGAGAACATCGAGCGAGCAGTACTTC. It specifies CSVGSGRTSSEQYF.

The rearrangement links TRBV5-1 to TRBJ2-1; D gene uncertain. Deletions cut 0 bases from V and 2 bases from J, with 9 bases between. CDR3 length equals 15 residues. The germline V gene encodes CDR1 SGHRS and CDR2 YFSETQ. Here the CDR3 reads CASSLAGRTYNEQFF. DNA for the CDR3: TGCGCCAGCAGCTTGGCCGGACGGACCTACAATGAGCAGTTCTTC.

J is TRBJ1-3 and V is TRBV19; no clear D gene. Germline CDR1 LNHDA, CDR2 SQIVND (reference sequence). This CDR3 spans 12 amino acids. Trimming cost V 7 bases and J 4 bases, with 8 bases left between them. In DNA form, the CDR3 reads TGTGCCAGTACCCAGTCCGGAAACACCATATATTTT. Protein: CASTQSGNTIYF.

V gene TRBV6-1 combines with J gene TRBJ1-1; 10 nucleotides line up with TRBD1. The CDR3 length is 13 residues. V dropped 8 bases and J dropped 4; count of bases not matched to a gene: 4. Germline V gene data show CDR1 as MNHNS and CDR2 as SASEGT. For the CDR3, the DNA is TGTGCCAGCCGCCGGGACAGGGGCACTGAAGCTTTCTTT. Its protein is CASRRDRGTEAFF.

The chain couples TRBV5-6 to TRBJ1-5, with D tentatively TRBD1 (5 bases). Germline V gene lookup returns CDR1 SGHDT and CDR2 YYEEEE. V was shortened by 4 bases and J by 0 bases, with 14 bases between the two germline ends. The CDR3 consists of 16 residues. The CDR3 protein is CASSAWGYISNQPQHF. The CDR3 DNA sequence: TGTGCCAGCAGCGCCTGGGGGTATATTAGCAATCAGCCCCAGCATTTT.

The chain combines TRBV6-6 with TRBJ2-5; D may be TRBD1 (6 bases). V shed 10 bases and J shed 5 bases, with 14 bases lying between them. The CDR3 has 12 residues. Looked up from germline, CDR1 is MNHNY and CDR2 is SVGAGI (reference sequence). Written as DNA, the CDR3 is TGTGCCACACAAGGGGGTCTGGAGACCCAGTACTTC. Translated: CATQGGLETQYF.

This clone was observed once. This specimen includes other DNA sequences encoding the same CDR3. The chain combines TRBV5-1 with TRBJ2-2; TRBD2 is a possible D gene (6 bases). CDR1 and CDR2 from the germline V gene are SGHRS and YFSETQ. The germline V and J ends were trimmed by 0 bases and 0 bases, with 9 bases remaining between them. This CDR3 contains 16 residues. The CDR3 region has the DNA TGCGCCAGCAGCTTGGTGGCGGGGTCGAACACCGGGGAGCTGTTTTTT. It encodes CASSLVAGSNTGELFF.

The chain joins TRBV5-1 to TRBJ1-2, with TRBD1 matching over 9 bases. Per the germline V gene, CDR1 is SGHRS and CDR2 is YFSETQ. This CDR3 comprises 15 residues. Unmatched junction bases numbered 8, after V lost 4 bases and J lost 4 bases. Here the CDR3 DNA reads TGCGCCAGCAGCCTACTGGACAGGGGACCCTATGGCTACACCTTC. Encoded protein: CASSLLDRGPYGYTF.

V is TRBV25-1 and J is TRBJ2-2, with 7 bases that match TRBD1. Germline V gives CDR1 MGHDK, CDR2 SYGVNS. This CDR3 is 14 amino acids long. V lost 4 bases and J lost 1; bases outside the gene matches: 0. The CDR3, as DNA: TGTGCCAGCAGTGGACAGGGGAACACCGGGGAGCTGTTTTTT. Amino acids: CASSGQGNTGELFF.

The sample holds a few counts of this clone. CDR3 sequence reads: CASSFQGGTGELFF. For the CDR3, the DNA is TGCGCCAGCAGCTTTCAAGGGGGGACCGGGGAGCTGTTTTTT. The J gene is TRBJ2-2, the V gene TRBV5-1, with D perhaps being TRBD1 or TRBD2 (6 bases each). The CDR3 totals 14 residues. Germline V gene data show CDR1 as SGHRS and CDR2 as YFSETQ. Trimming took off 2 bases at V and 5 bases at J, with 10 bases between the two ends.

The V and J genes are TRBV5-5 and TRBJ1-3; 7 bases map to TRBD1. Germline V lookup: CDR1 SGHKS, CDR2 YYEKEE (reference sequence). After removal of 2 bases from V and 2 bases from J, the junction contained 4 bases not matched to a gene. The CDR3 is 15 amino acids. As DNA, the CDR3 is TGTGCCAGCAGCTTTACAGGGGACCCTGGAAACACCATATATTTT. Translating gives CASSFTGDPGNTIYF.

This clone was recorded a few times. The gene calls are TRBV19 and TRBJ1-5; D is undetermined. Germline CDR1 is LNHDA and CDR2 is SQIVND (reference sequence). The CDR3 runs to 15 residues. The V end lost 3 bases, the J end lost 6 bases, and 15 bases lay between the germline ends. DNA for the CDR3: TGTGCCAGTAGTATGGGGAACAGTCGGGGTCAGCCCCAGCATTTT. This encodes CASSMGNSRGQPQHF.

The chain recombines TRBV6-5 with TRBJ2-1; possible D gene TRBD1, 5 bases. V lost 2 bases and J 7 bases, leaving 12 bases between the germline ends. The CDR3 sequence is 14 residues long. Germline assignment: CDR1 MNHEY and CDR2 SVGAGI. Written as DNA, the CDR3 is TGTGCCAGCAGTTACGGGGCAGGGTTGAATGAGCAGTTCTTC. Protein: CASSYGAGLNEQFF.

CDR3: CASSLFNSGGQETQYF. The DNA for the CDR3 is TGCGCCAGCAGCTTGTTTAACTCGGGGGGGCAAGAGACCCAGTACTTC. The V and J genes are TRBV5-1 and TRBJ2-5, with 8 positions matching TRBD2. The CDR3 has 16 amino acids. Germline V lookup: CDR1 SGHRS, CDR2 YFSETQ. V gave up 1 base and J gave up 2 bases; unmatched junction bases: 7.

The chain uses TRBV19 and TRBJ2-7, with TRBD2 matching over 12 bases. V was clipped by 4 bases and J by 3 bases; unmatched bases: 4. CDR1 and CDR2 (germline): LNHDA, SQIVND (reference sequence). CDR3 size: 15 residues. CDR3 amino acids: CASSRGTSGLYEQYF. The DNA for the CDR3 is TGTGCCAGTAGTAGGGGGACTAGCGGGCTCTACGAGCAGTACTTC.

The chain is built from TRBV2 and TRBJ2-7; D remains ambiguous. Per the germline V gene, CDR1 is SNHLY and CDR2 is FYNNEI. V was cut by 6 bases and J by 7 bases, with 13 bases left in between. The CDR3 runs to 12 residues. The CDR3 here is CASRPSLEEQYF. As DNA, the CDR3 is TGTGCCAGCAGACCGTCCCTGGAGGAGCAGTACTTC.

This clone was detected a few times. V usage is TRBV6-1 and J usage is TRBJ1-1; 9 nucleotides line up with TRBD1. The CDR3 runs 14 residues. Germline assignment: CDR1 MNHNS and CDR2 SASEGT. V was pared by 6 bases and J by 5 bases, with 7 bases of the junction left unmatched. CDR3 sequence reads: CASSSGQGWTEAFF. The CDR3 DNA reads as TGTGCCAGCAGCTCAGGACAGGGGTGGACTGAAGCTTTCTTT.